The 10 T cell receptor beta chains below come from one sample, sequenced in a study of T-cell reconstitution after alpha-beta-depleted transplantation in children. The TCRbeta library was prepared with unique molecular identifiers. TCRdb independently ran MiXCR on the PCR reads; one entry per CDR3 protein. The table lists roughly 500,000 distinct CDR3 sequences, about a sixth of them singletons. The specimen was PBMCs from the stem cell graft donor, collected from the stem cell graft. These receptors originate from a human donor who donated a stem cell graft to a child with acute lymphoblastic leukemia.

This chain links TRBV29-1 with TRBJ2-1; D gene uncertain. This CDR3 is 13 amino acids long. V dropped 7 bases and J dropped 5 bases, with 15 bases sitting between them. Germline V lookup: CDR1 SQVTM, CDR2 ANQGSEA. CDR3 amino acids: CSAHPRIDNEQFF. CDR3 nucleotides: TGCAGCGCCCACCCCAGGATCGACAATGAGCAGTTCTTC.

The chain recombines TRBV29-1 with TRBJ1-2; 9 nucleotides align to TRBD1. Per germline, CDR1 SQVTM and CDR2 ANQGSEA. This CDR3 comprises 14 residues. With 6 bases clipped from V and 4 bases from J, the junction kept 9 bases outside the gene matches. CDR3 coding DNA: TGCAGCGTGCAACAGGGGGCCTGGAGCTATGGCTACACCTTC. This codes for CSVQQGAWSYGYTF. Variable domain in full (rest from reference TRBV29-1 and TRBJ1-2): SAVISQKPSRDICQRGTSLTIQCQVDSQVTMMFWYRQQPGQSLTLIATANQGSEATYESGFVIDKFPISRPNLTFSTLTVSNMSPEDSSIYLCSVQQGAWSYGYTFGSGTRLTVV.

The V call is TRBV5-5, the J call TRBJ1-2, with unresolved D. V dropped 1 base and J dropped 3 bases, with 7 bases sitting between them. The CDR3 is made up of 13 amino acids. Looked up from germline, CDR1 is SGHKS and CDR2 is YYEKEE (reference sequence). CDR3 in DNA: TGTGCCAGCAGCTTGTTTCCGGACTATGGCTACACCTTC. It specifies CASSLFPDYGYTF.

For the CDR3, the DNA is TGTGCCAGCATTATGACAGGGAGAAATGAGCAGTTCTTC. Protein sequence: CASIMTGRNEQFF. The chain carries TRBV12-3 or TRBV12-4 and TRBJ2-1; 7 bases align to TRBD1. V lost 7 bases to trimming and J lost 7 bases; unmatched junction nucleotides: 7. The CDR3 has 13 residues.

This clonotype was picked up a small number of times. The rearrangement links TRBV5-1 to TRBJ2-6; D gene ambiguous. Germline CDR1 SGHRS, CDR2 YFSETQ. The V gene lost 3 bases and the J gene lost 1 base, with 8 bases spanning the gap. The CDR3 totals 15 residues. In DNA, the CDR3 is TGCGCCAGCAGCTCGGCAATATCTGGGGCCAACGTCCTGACTTTC. Translating it yields CASSSAISGANVLTF.

V gene TRBV29-1 combines with J gene TRBJ2-1; the match to TRBD2 covers 11 bases. J lost 4 bases, V lost 4 bases, and 6 bases had no gene match. Germline V gene sequence: CDR1 SQVTM, CDR2 ANQGSEA. The length of the CDR3 is 15 residues. CDR3 nucleotide sequence: TGCAGCGTTGCCCATCGGACTAGCGGGTACAATGAGCAGTTCTTC. The encoded protein is CSVAHRTSGYNEQFF.

This clonotype has just a few counts. V and J are TRBV12-3 or TRBV12-4 and TRBJ2-2, with D tentatively TRBD2 (6 bases). CDR3 size: 20 residues. V dropped 2 bases and J dropped 4 bases, with 26 bases sitting between them. This chain's CDR3 is CASSLKKAALGGVPTGELFF. In nucleotides, the CDR3 is TGTGCCAGCAGTTTAAAGAAGGCCGCGTTAGGAGGGGTCCCCACCGGGGAGCTGTTTTTT.

This clonotype was counted between two and nine times. V is TRBV30 and J is TRBJ2-1; 9 bases fit TRBD2. This CDR3 is 13 amino acids long. Unmatched junction bases numbered 7, after V lost 4 bases and J lost 9 bases. Germline V gives CDR1 GTSNPN, CDR2 SVGIG (reference sequence). CDR3 loop: CAWMRGRAPEQFF. CDR3 DNA sequence: TGTGCCTGGATGCGCGGGAGGGCCCCTGAGCAGTTCTTC.

The V and J genes are TRBV7-9 and TRBJ2-1; 9 nucleotides agree with TRBD2. Germline CDR1 is SEHNR and CDR2 is FQNEAQ (reference sequence). The CDR3 runs to 15 residues. The trim removed 0 bases at V and 6 bases at J, leaving 3 bases unmatched. The CDR3 spells CASSLAAGGPNEQFF. CDR3 bases: TGTGCCAGCAGCTTAGCAGCGGGGGGCCCCAATGAGCAGTTCTTC.

This clonotype has a handful of counts. The gene calls are TRBV4-1 and TRBJ2-7; D ambiguous. Per the germline V gene, CDR1 is MGHRA and CDR2 is YSYEKL. The CDR3 is made up of 14 amino acids. V lost 2 bases, J lost 3 bases, and 11 bases lay in between. DNA of the CDR3: TGCGCCAGCAGCCAATCGACTGATGGCTACGAGCAGTACTTC. Translated: CASSQSTDGYEQYF.